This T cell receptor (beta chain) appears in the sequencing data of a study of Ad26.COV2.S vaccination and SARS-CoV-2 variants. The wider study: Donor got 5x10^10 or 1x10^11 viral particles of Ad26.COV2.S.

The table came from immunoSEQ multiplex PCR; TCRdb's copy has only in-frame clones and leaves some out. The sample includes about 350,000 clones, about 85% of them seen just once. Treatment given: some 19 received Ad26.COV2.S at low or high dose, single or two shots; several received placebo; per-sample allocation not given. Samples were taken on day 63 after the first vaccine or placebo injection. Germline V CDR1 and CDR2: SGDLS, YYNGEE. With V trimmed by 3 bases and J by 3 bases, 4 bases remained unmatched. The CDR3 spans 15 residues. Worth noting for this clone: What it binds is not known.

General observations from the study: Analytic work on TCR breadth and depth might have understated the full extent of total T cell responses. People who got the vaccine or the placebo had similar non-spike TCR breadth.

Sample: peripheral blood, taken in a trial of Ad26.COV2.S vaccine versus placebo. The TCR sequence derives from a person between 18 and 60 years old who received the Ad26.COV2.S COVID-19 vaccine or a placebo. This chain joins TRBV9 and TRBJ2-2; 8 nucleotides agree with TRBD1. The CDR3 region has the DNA TGTGCCAGCAGCGAAAACAGGGGGTACACCGGGGAGCTGTTTTTT. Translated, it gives CASSENRGYTGELFF.